Reported below is one T cell receptor (beta chain). What antigen it recognizes has not been identified. No base-level quality is on record; no much larger clone is a single base apart. The data originate from a study of post-analysis software for immune sequencing data (dated by TCRdb to the mid-2010s). As for the study more broadly: Disease courses on record covered relapsing-remitting, secondary progressive and progressive-relapsing multiple sclerosis, though some patients had no subtype annotation. A subset of samples was prepared in parallel using single-end sample barcoding, then pooled and co-amplified after Illumina adapter ligation. The multiple sclerosis patient repertoires were compared with about a dozen previously published healthy control repertoires from donors aged roughly 6 to 25 years.

To demonstrate the VDJtools post-analysis software, the study profiled TCR beta repertoires from the peripheral blood of around 13 young patients with multiple sclerosis. The multiple sclerosis patients were children and adolescents ranging in age from roughly 6 to 16 years. The method behind the library was PCR. The sequencer listed for this sample is Illumina HiSeq 2500. To reduce PCR and sequencing biases, unique molecular identifiers were incorporated into the TCR beta cDNA libraries. Approximately 500,000 cDNA molecules were obtained per 1 to 10 million input T cells, so each molecule approximated one T cell. Patient libraries were prepared and sequenced with the same protocol used for the earlier healthy control dataset. Samples belonging to the same batch were prepared together, multiplexed and sequenced on a shared HiSeq lane. The authors' analysis ran thus. Raw barcoded reads were processed with MIGEC, discarding single-read molecular identifier groups before consensus assembly and CDR3 extraction. VDJtools was used for post-analysis of the clonotype tables, with diversity normalized by down-sampling every dataset to the smallest sample size. Repertoire overlap clustering matched CDR3 amino acid but not nucleotide sequences to correct batch-related cross-sample contamination. Clones were called with MiXCR by TCRdb after fastp trimmed the public reads at Q25, and only in-frame beta chains were retained. Duplicate CDR3 protein sequences are folded into a single record with the most common DNA and genes. TCRdb, not the original authors, processed these V and J calls. This sample lists hundreds of thousands of distinct CDR3 sequences; approximately 57% were detected once. The ten top clones hold about 4.8% of the sample.

Paper-wide results and their limitations: Significantly higher frequencies in patients than in controls were found for roughly 5 TRBV segments, including TRBV5-6, TRBV5-1 and TRBV20-1. The control group was slightly older than the multiple sclerosis patient group. Compared with controls, multiple sclerosis patients had significantly lower normalized Chao1 diversity, a finding suggesting substantial peripheral T-cell clonal expansion. Strong co-clustering of samples prepared in the same batch was shown by direct clustering with F measure, prompting a batch-effect correction.

The germline V gene supplies CDR1 SGHTA and CDR2 FQGTGA. The CDR3 has 16 amino acids, counting the end cysteine and phenylalanine. Only the CDR3 part of the read is kept: 48 bases, read in frame from the first base. The V end loses 4 bases and the J end loses 2 bases, and a stretch of 16 bases separates them. This clonotype was obtained from a girl aged 10-17 years with multiple sclerosis. The sequenced sample consisted of blood. The V and J genes are TRBV7-3 and TRBJ2-3; a weak D assignment points to TRBD2 (6 bases agree). The nucleotide sequence is given as TGTGCCAGCAGCTCCGGGACTTTCTCCTTCACAGATACGCAGTATTTT. Its translation is CASSSGTFSFTDTQYF.